This T cell receptor beta chain is from a study of cytotoxic CD8 clonotypes in ibrutinib-treated CLL. About the research overall: Mean per-sample yields comprised roughly 260,000 productive templates and 75,000 to 95,000 productive rearrangements.

The method was immunoSEQ multiplex PCR; TCRdb's version includes in-frame clones alone and lacks a portion of them. The table lists 55,000 to 85,000 clones, around nine tenths of them singletons. This CDR3 is built from 15 residues. Germline lookup yields CDR1 LNHDA and CDR2 SQIVND (reference sequence). As concerns this clone: The junction and the germline gene differ at one end; a read error may be behind it.

The clonotype was recovered from a human donor with chronic lymphocytic leukemia. The rearrangement joins TRBV19 to TRBJ1-1; 8 bases agree with TRBD1. The specimen comprised PBMCs, sampled after 12 months of ibrutinib treatment. DNA for the CDR3: TGTGCCAGTAGTCTTTCCGCCGCGGACAGGGAAAAGGTGGTCTTT. It encodes CASSLSAADREKVVF. Full variable domain (outside the CDR3, taken from reference TRBV19 and TRBJ1-1): DGGITQSPKYLFRKEGQNVTLSCEQNLNHDAMYWYRQDPGQGLRLIYYSQIVNDFQKGDIAEGYSVSREKKESFPLTVTSAQKNPTAFYLCASSLSAADREKVVFGQGTRLTVV.